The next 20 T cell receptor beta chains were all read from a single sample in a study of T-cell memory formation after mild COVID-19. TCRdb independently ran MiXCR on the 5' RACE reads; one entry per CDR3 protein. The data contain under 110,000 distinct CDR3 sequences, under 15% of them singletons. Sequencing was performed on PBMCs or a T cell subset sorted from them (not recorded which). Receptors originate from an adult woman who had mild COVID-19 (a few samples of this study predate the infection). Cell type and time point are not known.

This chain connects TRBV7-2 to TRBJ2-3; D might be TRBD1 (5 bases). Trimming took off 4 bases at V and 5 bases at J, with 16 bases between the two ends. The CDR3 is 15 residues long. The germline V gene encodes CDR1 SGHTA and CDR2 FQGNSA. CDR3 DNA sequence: TGTGCCAGCAGCTCGACCGGGTCCCAGGGAGATACGCAGTATTTT. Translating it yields CASSSTGSQGDTQYF.

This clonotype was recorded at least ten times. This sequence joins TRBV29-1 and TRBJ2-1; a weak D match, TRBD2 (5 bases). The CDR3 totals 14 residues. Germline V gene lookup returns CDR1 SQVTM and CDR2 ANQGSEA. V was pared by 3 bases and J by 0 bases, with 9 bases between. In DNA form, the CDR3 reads TGCAGCGTTGAGGACTCCGGCTCCTACAATGAGCAGTTCTTC. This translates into CSVEDSGSYNEQFF.

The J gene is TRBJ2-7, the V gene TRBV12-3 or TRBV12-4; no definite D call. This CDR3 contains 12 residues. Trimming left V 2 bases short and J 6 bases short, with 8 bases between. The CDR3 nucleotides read TGTGCCAGCAGTTTAAGTTCGGGCGAGCAGTACTTC. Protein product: CASSLSSGEQYF.

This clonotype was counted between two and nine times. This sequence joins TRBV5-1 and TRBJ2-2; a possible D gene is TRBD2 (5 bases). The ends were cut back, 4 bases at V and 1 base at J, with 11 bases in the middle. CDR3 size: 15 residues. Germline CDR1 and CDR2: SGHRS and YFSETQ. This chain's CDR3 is CASSRGPENTGELFF. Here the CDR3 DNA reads TGCGCCAGCAGCCGCGGGCCCGAGAACACCGGGGAGCTGTTTTTT.

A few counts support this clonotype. The CDR3 is CASSSIPRGLGTDTQYF. The DNA for the CDR3 is TGTGCCAGCAGCTCCATCCCGAGGGGGCTTGGCACAGATACGCAGTATTTT. The chain carries TRBV7-6 and TRBJ2-3; TRBD1 aligns across 7 bases. With 4 bases clipped from V and 1 base from J, the junction kept 11 bases outside the gene matches. The CDR3 has 17 residues. Germline V gene lookup returns CDR1 SGHVS and CDR2 FNYEAQ.

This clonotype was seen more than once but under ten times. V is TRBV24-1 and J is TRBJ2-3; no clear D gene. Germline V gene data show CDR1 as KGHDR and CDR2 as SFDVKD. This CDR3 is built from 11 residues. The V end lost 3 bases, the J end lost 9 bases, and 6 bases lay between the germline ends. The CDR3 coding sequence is TGTGCCACCAGTGATCTAGGAACGCAGTATTTT. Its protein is CATSDLGTQYF.

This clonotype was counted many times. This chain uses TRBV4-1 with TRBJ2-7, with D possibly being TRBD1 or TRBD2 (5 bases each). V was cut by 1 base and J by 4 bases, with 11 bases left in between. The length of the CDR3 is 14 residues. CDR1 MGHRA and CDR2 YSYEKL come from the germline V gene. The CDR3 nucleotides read TGCGCCAGCAGCCAAGGAAGGGGAGAGTACGAGCAGTACTTC. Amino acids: CASSQGRGEYEQYF.

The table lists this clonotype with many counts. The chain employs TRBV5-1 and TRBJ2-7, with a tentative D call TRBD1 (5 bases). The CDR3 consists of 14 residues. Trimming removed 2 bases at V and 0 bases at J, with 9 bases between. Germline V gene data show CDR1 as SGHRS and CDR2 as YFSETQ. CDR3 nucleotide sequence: TGCGCCAGCAGCTTTGGACAAAGCTCCTACGAGCAGTACTTC. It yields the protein CASSFGQSSYEQYF.

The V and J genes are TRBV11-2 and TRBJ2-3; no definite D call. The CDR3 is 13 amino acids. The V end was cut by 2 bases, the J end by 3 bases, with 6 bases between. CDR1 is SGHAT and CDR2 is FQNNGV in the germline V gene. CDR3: CASSLTWTDTQYF. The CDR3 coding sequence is TGTGCCAGCAGCTTAACATGGACAGATACGCAGTATTTT. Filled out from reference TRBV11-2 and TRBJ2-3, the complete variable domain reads EAGVAQSPRYKIIEKRQSVAFWCNPISGHATLYWYQQILGQGPKLLIQFQNNGVVDDSQLPKDRFSAERLKGVDSTLKIQPAKLEDSAVYLCASSLTWTDTQYFGPGTRLTVL.

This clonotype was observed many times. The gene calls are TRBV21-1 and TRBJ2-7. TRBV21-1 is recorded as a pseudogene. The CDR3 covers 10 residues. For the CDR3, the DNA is TGTGCCAGCAGCCCCTACGAGCAGTACTTC. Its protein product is CASSPYEQYF.

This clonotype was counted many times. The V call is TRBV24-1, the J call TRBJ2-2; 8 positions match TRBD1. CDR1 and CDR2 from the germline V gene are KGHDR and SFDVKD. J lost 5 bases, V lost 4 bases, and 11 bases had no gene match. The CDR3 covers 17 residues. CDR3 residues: CATSDPTPTGETGELFF. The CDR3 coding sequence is TGTGCCACCAGTGACCCCACCCCGACAGGGGAAACCGGGGAGCTGTTTTTT.

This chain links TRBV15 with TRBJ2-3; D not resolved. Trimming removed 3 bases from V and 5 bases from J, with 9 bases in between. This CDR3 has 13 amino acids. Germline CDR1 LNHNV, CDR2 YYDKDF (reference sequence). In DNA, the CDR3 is TGTGCCACCAGCAGCTTTGTTAGAGATACGCAGTATTTT. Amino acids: CATSSFVRDTQYF.

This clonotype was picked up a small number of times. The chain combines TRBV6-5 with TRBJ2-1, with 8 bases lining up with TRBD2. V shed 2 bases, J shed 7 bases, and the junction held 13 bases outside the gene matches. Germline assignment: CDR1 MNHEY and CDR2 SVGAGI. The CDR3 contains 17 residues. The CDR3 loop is CASSYQLAGLPGNEQFF. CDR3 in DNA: TGTGCCAGCAGTTACCAGCTAGCGGGTCTCCCTGGGAATGAGCAGTTCTTC.

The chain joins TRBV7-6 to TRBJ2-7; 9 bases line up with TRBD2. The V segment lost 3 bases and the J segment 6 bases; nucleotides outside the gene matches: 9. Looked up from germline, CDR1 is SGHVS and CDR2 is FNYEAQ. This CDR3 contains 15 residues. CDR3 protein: CASSFSGGELSEQYF. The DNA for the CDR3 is TGTGCCAGCAGCTTTAGCGGGGGAGAGTTGTCCGAGCAGTACTTC. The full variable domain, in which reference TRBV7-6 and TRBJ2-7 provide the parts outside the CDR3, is GAGVSQSPRYKVTKRGQDVALRCDPISGHVSLYWYRQALGQGPEFLTYFNYEAQQDKSGLPNDRFSAERPEGSISTLTIQRTEQRDSAMYRCASSFSGGELSEQYFGPGTRLTVT.

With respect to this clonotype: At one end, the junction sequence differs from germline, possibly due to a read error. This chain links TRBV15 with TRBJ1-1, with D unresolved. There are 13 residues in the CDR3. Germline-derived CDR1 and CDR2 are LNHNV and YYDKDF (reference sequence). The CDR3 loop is CATSRDSRTDAFF. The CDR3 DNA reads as TGTGCCACCAGCAGAGATTCTAGGACTGACGCTTTCTTT.

As DNA, the CDR3 is TGCAGTGCTAGAGATAAGGAACTATGGTCCTACAATGAGCAGTTCTTC. Residues: CSARDKELWSYNEQFF. This chain links TRBV20-1 with TRBJ2-1; D not resolved. The CDR3 covers 16 residues. Trimming cost V 0 bases and J 1 base, with 13 bases left between them. Germline V gives CDR1 DFQATT, CDR2 SNEGSKA (reference sequence).

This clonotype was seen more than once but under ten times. Here the CDR3 reads CASSLSPRYEQYF. The DNA of the CDR3 is TGTGCCAGCAGTTTATCGCCACGCTACGAGCAGTACTTC. The chain has TRBV27 and TRBJ2-7; D gene ambiguous. The V end lost 0 bases, the J end lost 3 bases, and 6 bases lay between the germline ends. Per germline, CDR1 MNHEY and CDR2 SMNVEV (reference sequence). The CDR3 spans 13 residues.

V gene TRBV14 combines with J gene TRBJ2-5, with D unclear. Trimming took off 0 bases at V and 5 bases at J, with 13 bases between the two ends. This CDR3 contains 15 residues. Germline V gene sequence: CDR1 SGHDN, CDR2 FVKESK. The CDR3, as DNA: TGTGCCAGCAGCCAAGACGGACGCTCTCGGGAGACCCAGTACTTC. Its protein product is CASSQDGRSRETQYF.

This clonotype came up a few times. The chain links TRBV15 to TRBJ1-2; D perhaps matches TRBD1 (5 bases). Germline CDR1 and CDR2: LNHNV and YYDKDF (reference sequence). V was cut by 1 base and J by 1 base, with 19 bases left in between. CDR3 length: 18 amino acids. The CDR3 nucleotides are TGTGCCACCAGCAGAGGAGGAGGAACGACAGCGAGTAACTATGGCTACACCTTC. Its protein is CATSRGGGTTASNYGYTF.

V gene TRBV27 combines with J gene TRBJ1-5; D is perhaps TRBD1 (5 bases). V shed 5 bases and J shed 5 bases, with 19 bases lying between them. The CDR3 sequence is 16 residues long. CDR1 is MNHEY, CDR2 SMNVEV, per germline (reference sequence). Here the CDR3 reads CASSPGGPTRDQPQHF. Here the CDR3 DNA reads TGTGCCAGCAGTCCGGGGGGACCCACAAGGGATCAGCCCCAGCATTTT.